This TCR beta chain was sequenced during a study of PD-1 blockade in classical Hodgkin lymphoma. General study points: The diversity seen at baseline in complete responders resembled that of newly diagnosed patients. A reduction in baseline TCR diversity was reportedly seen in newly diagnosed patients relative to healthy donors.

About this clone itself: Its antigen is undetermined.

TCRdb keeps only in-frame clones here, not all; method: immunoSEQ multiplex PCR. The table shows roughly 20,000 clones, with around 80% occurring only once. Deletions cut 2 bases from V and 8 bases from J, with 15 bases between. The CDR3 sequence is 15 residues long. CDR1 SGHAT and CDR2 FQNNGV come from the germline V gene. Time point here: cycle 4 day 1 (C4D1), after six to seven weeks of nivolumab. The patients all showed relapse after autologous stem cell transplantation, while their brentuximab vedotin exposure varied. Thawed PBMCs underwent magnetic negative selection to yield purified CD4+ T cells. Classifying best responses yielded complete response, partial response or progressive disease.

This chain joins TRBV11-2 and TRBJ1-4; tentatively, D is TRBD1 (5 bases). This TCR was recovered from a human donor with classical Hodgkin lymphoma. This sample comprised CD4+ T cells from blood, obtained before the fourth cycle of nivolumab. As DNA, the CDR3 is TGTGCCAGCAGCTTATCCAGGGTGGTAAGCGAAAAACTGTTTTTT. Amino acid sequence: CASSLSRVVSEKLFF.